The clone carrying this T cell receptor beta chain has only one observation. The Seattle patients, enrolled during active infection, were followed longitudinally. Profiling relied on immunoSEQ multiplex PCR, and the TCRdb table lists in-frame clones only, not all of them. This sample has roughly 120,000 clones, with more than 90% found just once. The sample is drawn from a study of blood T cell repertoires in COVID-19. Study context: Material from acute and convalescent COVID-19 was sourced from the United States, Italy and Spain.

V lost 4 bases to trimming and J lost 9 bases; unmatched junction nucleotides: 6. The CDR3 is 13 amino acids. Germline V gives CDR1 MNHEY, CDR2 SVGAGI. The receptor was isolated from a man aged 55 to 70 with COVID-19, enrolled during active disease. Sequencing was performed on peripheral blood. This rearrangement joins TRBV6-5 to TRBJ2-1, with 7 bases matching TRBD1. CDR3 sequence (DNA): TGTGCCAGCAGTTCCAGGGGGTCGGGTGAGCAGTTCTTC. It codes for CASSSRGSGEQFF.